The clone carrying this T cell receptor beta chain was counted once. This specimen comes from a study of blood T cell repertoires in COVID-19. Study details: PBMCs, B-cell-depleted T cells, or T cells were the source of the cDNA or gDNA that made up the material.

The CDR3 contains 15 residues. V trimming: 2 bases; J trimming: 2 bases; junction bases outside the gene matches: 3. Germline V gene lookup returns CDR1 SGHAT and CDR2 FQNNGV. The repertoire was sequenced with immunoSEQ multiplex PCR; TCRdb's copy has only in-frame clones and lacks some. Of about 210,000 clones in the sample, 85% to 90% are singletons; the top ten hold around 3%. The clonotype was recovered from a man in his sixties with acute or convalescent COVID-19. Sequencing was performed on peripheral blood. The chain uses TRBV11-2 and TRBJ2-7, with 10 bases that match TRBD2. DNA of the CDR3: TGTGCCAGCAGCTTAACTAGCGGGGTAACCTACGAGCAGTACTTC. This gives the protein CASSLTSGVTYEQYF.